What follows describes a single TCR beta chain. The record originates from a study of blood T cell repertoires in COVID-19. About the study: There were acute and convalescent COVID-19 samples, and they came from the United States, Italy and Spain.

All enrollees were roughly 18 to 89 years old and from about 25 US areas. Participants reported their clinical history, and cohort assignment relied on those reports. Authors' methods: Using reference gene primer amplification, nucleated cell counts were estimated. Here immunoSEQ multiplex PCR was the method, and the copy in TCRdb shows in-frame clones only, minus some. That table is the source of V, J and clone size, and D and trimming were worked out from the DNA. The sample yields hundreds of thousands of clones, approximately 80% seen once. Germline V gene data show CDR1 as MNHEY and CDR2 as SVGAGI. This CDR3 spans 14 amino acids. The germline V and J ends were trimmed by 8 bases and 6 bases, with 17 bases remaining between them.

Sequencing used PBMCs or T cells enriched from blood (not recorded which). The sequence was obtained from a man in his thirties or forties with acute COVID-19. The V gene is TRBV6-5, the J gene TRBJ1-5; D is perhaps TRBD1 (5 bases). This chain's CDR3 is CASVGPGGTQPQHF. For the CDR3, the DNA is TGTGCCAGCGTCGGTCCGGGGGGTACTCAGCCCCAGCATTTT.